This TCR beta chain was captured by sequencing in a study of blood T cell repertoires in COVID-19. Study-wide context: PBMCs, B-cell-depleted T cells, or T cells were the source of the cDNA or gDNA that made up the material.

Sequencing was performed with immunoSEQ multiplex PCR; in TCRdb, only in-frame clones are kept and a portion is missing. The data show tens of thousands of clones, with around 80% seen just once and 1.2% held by the top ten. This clone was seen a handful of times. The sequenced sample was peripheral blood. The receptor comes from a woman aged 80 or over with acute or convalescent COVID-19.

The CDR3 loop reads CASSGSQGVVRPQHF. In nucleotides, the CDR3 is TGTGCCAGCAGTGGTTCGCAGGGGGTGGTACGGCCCCAGCATTTT. The V call is TRBV2, the J call TRBJ1-5; TRBD1 matches at 7 bases. This CDR3 has 15 residues. V lost 4 bases and J lost 9; bases outside the gene matches: 12. Germline V gene lookup returns CDR1 SNHLY and CDR2 FYNNEI.